Below, one T cell receptor (beta chain) is given with its context. Its antigen target is currently unknown. Per-nucleotide qualities are absent, and no much larger clonotype sits a single base away. The sample originates from a study of vaccination and CD4 T cells after COVID-19 (dated by TCRdb to the early 2020s). Describing the broader study: Every convalescent patient had a positive nasal swab PCR test for SARS-CoV-2, with mild disease in roughly nine patients and severe disease in one. In the convalescent cohort there were six males and four females, among whom were two Hispanic individuals, seven Caucasians, two Asians and one multiracial person. Participants got two doses of the Pfizer-BioNTech BNT162b2 vaccine (n=8) or two doses of the Moderna mRNA-1273 vaccine (n=2). Post-COVID blood samples from convalescent patients were collected a median of about 110 days after diagnosis, with a range of roughly 35 to 170 days. Post-vaccine blood samples were taken a median of about 72 days after the second vaccine dose, with a range of roughly 14 to 250 days. The cultures were stimulated with overlapping spike peptide pools from SARS-CoV-2 and from the common cold coronaviruses HCoV-NL63, HCoV-OC43 and HCoV-229E. As controls, cultures received a CEFX viral epitope pool (the positive control), an HIV-1 Nef peptide pool (the negative control), or no peptide at all. In under 13 COVID-19 convalescent patients and a handful of infection-naive healthy vaccine recipients, researchers compared the spike-specific CD4+ TCR repertoire from before mRNA vaccination with the repertoire from after.

The treatment or condition label, as the study defines it: roughly 11-day PBMC culture with coronavirus spike peptide pools or control peptides (ViraFEST assay). To expand antigen-specific T cells with peptide pools and then pick out the expanded clonotypes through TCR sequencing, the study relied on the ViraFEST assay. The positive SARS-CoV-2 PCR tests of the convalescent patients were dated from March to December 2020, before the Alpha, Beta and Delta variants emerged in the United States. Roughly 2.1 million PBMCs per well were cultured in IMDM with roughly 5.2% human AB serum and approximately 10 IU/ml IL-2, plus 10 ug/ml peptide pools. On days 3 and 7, half of the culture medium was replaced with fresh IL-2-containing medium. CD4+ T cells were isolated after about nine days of culture through negative selection using the EasySep CD4+ T cell isolation kit. Ficoll-Paque Plus gradient centrifugation was used to isolate PBMCs from whole blood, and the isolated PBMCs were then either used fresh or cryopreserved at -140C. Triplicate wells were generally used for each culture condition.

The paper's findings and limits, for the study overall: The number of convalescent patients in the study was relatively small, and the study did not examine early timepoints following natural infection. In convalescent patients, a median roughly 88% of post-vaccine SARS-CoV-2-reactive clones were detected only after vaccination, suggesting vaccine-specific priming. In convalescent patients, nearly all vaccine-specific clones (304 of 307) were found to be mono-reactive for SARS-CoV-2 spike rather than cross-reactive with common cold coronaviruses. The median count of SARS-CoV-2-reactive clonotypes went up from some 23 after infection to 38 after vaccination, although the change was not significant.

V is trimmed back by 6 bases and J by 7 bases, and the junction contains 11 bases that no gene match accounts for. Sequences SGHAT (CDR1) and FQNNGV (CDR2) are obtained from the germline V gene. Its CDR3 holds 16 amino acids, cysteine through phenylalanine. This entry keeps only the CDR3 DNA: 48 bases, framed from base 1. Library prep was done by PCR. DNA from cultured CD4+ T cells was subjected to TCR sequencing with the Oncomine TCR Beta short-read assay at the Johns Hopkins FTIC core. The QIAamp micro DNA kit was used to extract genomic DNA from the cultured CD4+ T cells. The Oncomine TCR Beta libraries from cultured CD4+ T cells were pooled using unique dual indexes and then sequenced on an Illumina iSeq 100. The original pipeline was this. Non-productive sequences were removed, and CDR3s that did not start with C, did not end with F or W, or were shorter than 7 amino acids were discarded. Antigen-specific clonotypes were identified with the MANAFEST web application by comparing peptide-stimulated wells with reference and other culture wells. To be called positive, a clone needed an FDR below 0.05, an odds ratio above 5, and a productive frequency above 0.1% in at least two of three replicate wells. Cross-reactive clonotypes were defined as significantly expanded in both SARS-CoV-2 spike wells and at least one common cold coronavirus spike condition. Using R version 3.6.1, CDR3 homology was evaluated through Levenshtein distances (stringdist) along with unrooted phylogenetic trees (ape). TCRdb trimmed public reads at Q25 via fastp, called clones via MiXCR and kept in-frame beta chains. Each entry is one CDR3 protein sequence, shown with its most common DNA and genes. V and J calls and clone size were set by TCRdb, not the authors. The sample includes some 4,000 distinct CDR3 sequences, with around two fifths observed a single time. More than 20% of the sample comes from the top ten.

This receptor was identified in a human donor who had recovered from COVID-19. This receptor chain uses TRBV11-2 and TRBJ1-6, and TRBD1 matches 8 of the central bases. The sequenced material came from CD4+ T cells from blood, cultured in vitro. The nucleotide sequence is TGTGCCAGCAGACCTCAGGGGGCAGGGGGCAATTCACCCCTCCACTTT. Translated, this is CASRPQGAGGNSPLHF.